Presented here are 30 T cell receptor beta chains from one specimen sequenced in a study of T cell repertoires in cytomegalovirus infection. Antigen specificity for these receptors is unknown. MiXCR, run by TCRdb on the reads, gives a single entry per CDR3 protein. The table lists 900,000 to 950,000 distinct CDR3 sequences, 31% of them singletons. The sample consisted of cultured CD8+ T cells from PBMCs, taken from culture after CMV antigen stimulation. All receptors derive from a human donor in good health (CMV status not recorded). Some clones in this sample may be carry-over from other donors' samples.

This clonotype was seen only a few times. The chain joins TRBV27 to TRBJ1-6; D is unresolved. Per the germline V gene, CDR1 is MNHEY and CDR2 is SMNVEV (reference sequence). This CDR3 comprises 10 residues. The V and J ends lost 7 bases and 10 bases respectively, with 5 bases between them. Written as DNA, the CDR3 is TGTGCCAGCAAGAACTCACCCCTCCACTTT. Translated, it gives CASKNSPLHF.

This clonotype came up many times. The CDR3 reads CASSYGVRGTGELFF. CDR3 bases: TGTGCCAGCAGTTACGGGGTCAGGGGGACCGGGGAGCTGTTTTTT. The rearrangement links TRBV6-5 to TRBJ2-2, with 7 positions matching TRBD1. The CDR3 sequence is 15 residues long. V lost 2 bases, J lost 5 bases, and 5 bases stayed unmatched. Per the germline V gene, CDR1 is MNHEY and CDR2 is SVGAGI.

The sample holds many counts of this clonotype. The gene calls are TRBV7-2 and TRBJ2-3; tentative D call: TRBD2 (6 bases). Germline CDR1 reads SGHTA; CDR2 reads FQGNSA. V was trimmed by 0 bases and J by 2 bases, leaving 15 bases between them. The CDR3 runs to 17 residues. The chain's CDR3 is CASSLAPGEWVTDTQYF. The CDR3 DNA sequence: TGTGCCAGCAGCTTAGCCCCGGGGGAATGGGTCACAGATACGCAGTATTTT.

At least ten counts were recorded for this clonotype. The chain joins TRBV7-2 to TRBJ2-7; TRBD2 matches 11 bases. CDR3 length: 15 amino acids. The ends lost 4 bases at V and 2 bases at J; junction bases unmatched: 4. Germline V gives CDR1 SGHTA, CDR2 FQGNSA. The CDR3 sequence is CASSSYSGGAYEQYF. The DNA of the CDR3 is TGTGCCAGCAGCTCGTATAGCGGGGGGGCCTACGAGCAGTACTTC.

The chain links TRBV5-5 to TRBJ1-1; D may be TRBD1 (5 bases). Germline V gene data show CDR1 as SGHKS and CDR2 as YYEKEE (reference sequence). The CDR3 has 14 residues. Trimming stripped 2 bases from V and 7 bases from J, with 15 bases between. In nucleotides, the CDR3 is TGTGCCAGCAGCTTCTGGGGGGGTGGAAATGAAGCTTTCTTT. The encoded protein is CASSFWGGGNEAFF.

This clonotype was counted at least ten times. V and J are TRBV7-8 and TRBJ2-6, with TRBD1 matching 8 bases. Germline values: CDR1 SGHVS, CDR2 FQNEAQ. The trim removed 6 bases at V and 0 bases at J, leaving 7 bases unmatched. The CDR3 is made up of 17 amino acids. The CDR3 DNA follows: TGTGCCAGCAGAACCGGGACAGGACACTCTGGGGCCAACGTCCTGACTTTC. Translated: CASRTGTGHSGANVLTF.

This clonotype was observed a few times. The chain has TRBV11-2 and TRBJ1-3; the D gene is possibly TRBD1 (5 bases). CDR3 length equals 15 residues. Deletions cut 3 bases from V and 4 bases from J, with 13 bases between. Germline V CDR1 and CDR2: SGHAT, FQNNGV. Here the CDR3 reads CASSLMQGPGNTIYF. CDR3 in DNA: TGTGCCAGCAGCTTGATGCAGGGTCCCGGAAACACCATATATTTT.

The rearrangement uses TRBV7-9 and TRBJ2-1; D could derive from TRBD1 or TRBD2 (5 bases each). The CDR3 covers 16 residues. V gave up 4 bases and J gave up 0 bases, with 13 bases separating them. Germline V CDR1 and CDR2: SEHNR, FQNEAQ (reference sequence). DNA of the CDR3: TGTGCCAGCAGCTCAGGGCGTGGGGGCTCCTACAATGAGCAGTTCTTC. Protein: CASSSGRGGSYNEQFF.

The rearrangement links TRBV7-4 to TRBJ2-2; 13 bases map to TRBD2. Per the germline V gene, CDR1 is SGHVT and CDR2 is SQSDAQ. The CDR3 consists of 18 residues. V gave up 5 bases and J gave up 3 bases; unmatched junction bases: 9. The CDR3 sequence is CASSLTSGGPYYTGELFF. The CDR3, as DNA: TGTGCCAGCAGCCTGACTAGCGGGGGGCCTTACTACACCGGGGAGCTGTTTTTT.

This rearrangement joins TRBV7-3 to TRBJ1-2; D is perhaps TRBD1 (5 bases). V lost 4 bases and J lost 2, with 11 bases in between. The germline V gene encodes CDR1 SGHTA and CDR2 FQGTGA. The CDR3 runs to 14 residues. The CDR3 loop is CASSYGRDNYGYTF. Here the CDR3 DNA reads TGTGCCAGCAGCTACGGCCGGGACAACTATGGCTACACCTTC.

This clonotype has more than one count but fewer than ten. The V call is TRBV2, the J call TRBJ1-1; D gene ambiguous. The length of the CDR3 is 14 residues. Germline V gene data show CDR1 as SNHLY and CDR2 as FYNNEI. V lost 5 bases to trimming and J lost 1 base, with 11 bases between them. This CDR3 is CASSRVEWNTEAFF. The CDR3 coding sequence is TGTGCCAGCAGTCGGGTCGAGTGGAACACTGAAGCTTTCTTT.

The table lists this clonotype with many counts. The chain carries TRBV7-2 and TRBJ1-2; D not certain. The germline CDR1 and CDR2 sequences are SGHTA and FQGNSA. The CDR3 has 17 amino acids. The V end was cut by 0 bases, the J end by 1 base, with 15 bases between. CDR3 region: CASSLAPQELFNYGYTF. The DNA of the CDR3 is TGTGCCAGCAGCTTAGCGCCGCAGGAGTTATTTAACTATGGCTACACCTTC.

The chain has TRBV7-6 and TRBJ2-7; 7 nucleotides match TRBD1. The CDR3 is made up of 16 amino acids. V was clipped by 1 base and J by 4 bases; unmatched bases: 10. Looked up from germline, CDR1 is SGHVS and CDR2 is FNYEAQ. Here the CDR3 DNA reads TGTGCCAGCAGCTTAGAGCACTACAGGGGCGGGTACGAGCAGTACTTC. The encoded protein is CASSLEHYRGGYEQYF.

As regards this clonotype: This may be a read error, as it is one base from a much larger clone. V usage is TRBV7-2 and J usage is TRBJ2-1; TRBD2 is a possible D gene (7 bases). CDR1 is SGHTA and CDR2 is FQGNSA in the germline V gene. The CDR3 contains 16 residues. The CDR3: CAGSRGARGGANEQFF. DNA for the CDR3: TGTGCCGGCAGCCGAGGGGCTAGGGGGGGGGCAAATGAGCAGTTCTTC. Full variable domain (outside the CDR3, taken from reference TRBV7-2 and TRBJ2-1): GAGVSQSPSNKVTEKGKDVELRCDPISGHTALYWYRQSLGQGLEFLIYFQGNSAPDKSGLPSDRFSAERTGGSVSTLTIQRTQQEDSAVYLCAGSRGARGGANEQFFGPGTRLTVL.

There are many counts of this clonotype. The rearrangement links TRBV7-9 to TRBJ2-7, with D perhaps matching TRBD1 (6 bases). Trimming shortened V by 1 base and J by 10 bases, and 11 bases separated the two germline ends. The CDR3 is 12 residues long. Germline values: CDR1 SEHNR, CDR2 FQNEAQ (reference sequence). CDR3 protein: CASSLGRDIQYV. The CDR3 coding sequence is TGTGCCAGCAGCTTAGGACGGGACATACAGTACGTC.

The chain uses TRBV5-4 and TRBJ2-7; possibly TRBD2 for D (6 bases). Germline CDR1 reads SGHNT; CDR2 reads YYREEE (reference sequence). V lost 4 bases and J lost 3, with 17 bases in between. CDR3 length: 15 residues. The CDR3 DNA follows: TGTGCCAGCAGCACGGGATGGGGGGAATTCTACGAGCAGTACTTC. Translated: CASSTGWGEFYEQYF.

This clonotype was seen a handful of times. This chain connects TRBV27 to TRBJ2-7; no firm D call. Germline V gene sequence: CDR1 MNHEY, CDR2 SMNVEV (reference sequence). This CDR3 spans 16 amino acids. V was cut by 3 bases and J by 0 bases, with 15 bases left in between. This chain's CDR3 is CASSLIWAVSSYEQYF. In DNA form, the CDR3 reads TGTGCCAGCAGTTTGATTTGGGCGGTTAGCTCCTACGAGCAGTACTTC.

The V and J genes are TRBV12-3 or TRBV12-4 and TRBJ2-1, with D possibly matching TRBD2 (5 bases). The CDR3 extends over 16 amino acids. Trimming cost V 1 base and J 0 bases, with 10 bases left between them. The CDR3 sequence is CASSLGGPPSYNEQFF. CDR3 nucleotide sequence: TGTGCCAGCAGTTTAGGAGGGCCACCCTCCTACAATGAGCAGTTCTTC.

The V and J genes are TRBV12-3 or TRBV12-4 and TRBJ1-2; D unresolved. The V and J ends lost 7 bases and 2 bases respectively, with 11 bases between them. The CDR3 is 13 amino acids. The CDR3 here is CASTEAQNYGYTF. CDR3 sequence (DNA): TGTGCCAGCACAGAGGCTCAGAACTATGGCTACACCTTC.

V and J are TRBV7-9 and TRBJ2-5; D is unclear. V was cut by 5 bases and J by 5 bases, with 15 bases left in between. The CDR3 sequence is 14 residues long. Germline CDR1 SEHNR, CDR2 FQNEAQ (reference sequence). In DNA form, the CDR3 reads TGTGCCAGCAGCCCGAAGTCCCTAGTGGAGACCCAGTACTTC. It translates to CASSPKSLVETQYF.

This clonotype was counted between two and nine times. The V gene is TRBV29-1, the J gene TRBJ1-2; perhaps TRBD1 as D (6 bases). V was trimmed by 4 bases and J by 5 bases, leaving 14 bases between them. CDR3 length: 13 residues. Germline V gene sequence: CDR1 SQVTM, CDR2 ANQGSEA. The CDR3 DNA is TGCAGCGTTGGATCGGGACAAGTATATGGCTACACCTTC. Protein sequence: CSVGSGQVYGYTF.

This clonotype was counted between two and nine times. CDR3 residues: CASSAVVAYEQYF. The CDR3 DNA follows: TGTGCCAGCAGTGCCGTAGTGGCCTACGAGCAGTACTTC. The V gene is TRBV27, the J gene TRBJ2-7; D gene unclear. This CDR3 contains 13 residues. V was shortened by 5 bases and J by 2 bases, with 10 bases between the two germline ends. Germline CDR1 MNHEY, CDR2 SMNVEV (reference sequence).

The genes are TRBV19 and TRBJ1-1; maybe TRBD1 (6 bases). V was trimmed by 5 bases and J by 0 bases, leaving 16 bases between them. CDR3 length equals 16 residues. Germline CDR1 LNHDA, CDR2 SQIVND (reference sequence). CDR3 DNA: TGTGCCAGTAGTCCGTGGACAGCGAGCATGAACACTGAAGCTTTCTTT. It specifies CASSPWTASMNTEAFF.

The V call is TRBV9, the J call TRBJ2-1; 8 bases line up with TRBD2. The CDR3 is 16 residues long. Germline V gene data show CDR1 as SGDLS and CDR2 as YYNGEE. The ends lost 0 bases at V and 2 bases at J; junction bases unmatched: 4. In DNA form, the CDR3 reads TGTGCCAGCAGCGTAGTGTTTAGCGGGGCCTACAATGAGCAGTTCTTC. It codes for CASSVVFSGAYNEQFF.

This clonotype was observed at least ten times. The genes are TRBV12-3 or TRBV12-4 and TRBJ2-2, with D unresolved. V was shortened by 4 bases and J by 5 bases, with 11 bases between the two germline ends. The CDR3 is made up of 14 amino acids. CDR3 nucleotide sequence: TGTGCCAGCAGTTCAACCCTTAGAACCGGGGAGCTGTTTTTT. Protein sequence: CASSSTLRTGELFF.

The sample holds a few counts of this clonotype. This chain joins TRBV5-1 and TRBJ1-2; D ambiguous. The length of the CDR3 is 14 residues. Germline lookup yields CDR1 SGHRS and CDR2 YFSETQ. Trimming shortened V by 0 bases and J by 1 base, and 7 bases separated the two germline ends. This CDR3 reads CASSLVASNYGYTF. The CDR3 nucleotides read TGCGCCAGCAGCTTGGTTGCCAGTAACTATGGCTACACCTTC. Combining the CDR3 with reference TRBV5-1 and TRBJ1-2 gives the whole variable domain KAGVTQTPRYLIKTRGQQVTLSCSPISGHRSVSWYQQTPGQGLQFLFEYFSETQRNKGNFPGRFSGRQFSNSRSEMNVSTLELGDSALYLCASSLVASNYGYTFGSGTRLTVV.

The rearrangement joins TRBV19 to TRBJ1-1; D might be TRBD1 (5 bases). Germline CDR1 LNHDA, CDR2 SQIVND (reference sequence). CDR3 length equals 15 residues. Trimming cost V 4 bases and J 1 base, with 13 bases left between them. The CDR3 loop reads CASSTPGLSNTEAFF. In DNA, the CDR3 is TGTGCCAGTAGTACCCCGGGACTCTCGAACACTGAAGCTTTCTTT.

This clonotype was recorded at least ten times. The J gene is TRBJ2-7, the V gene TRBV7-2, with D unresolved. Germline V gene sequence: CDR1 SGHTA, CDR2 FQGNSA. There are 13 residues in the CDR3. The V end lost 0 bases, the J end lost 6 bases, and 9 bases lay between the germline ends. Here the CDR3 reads CASSLALLGEQYF. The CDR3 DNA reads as TGTGCCAGCAGCTTAGCACTCCTCGGCGAGCAGTACTTC.

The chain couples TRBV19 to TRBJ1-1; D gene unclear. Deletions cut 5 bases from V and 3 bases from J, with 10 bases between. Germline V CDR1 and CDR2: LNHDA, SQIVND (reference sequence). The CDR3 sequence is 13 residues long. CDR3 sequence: CASSSTEYTEAFF. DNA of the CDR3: TGTGCCAGTAGTTCCACAGAGTACACTGAAGCTTTCTTT.

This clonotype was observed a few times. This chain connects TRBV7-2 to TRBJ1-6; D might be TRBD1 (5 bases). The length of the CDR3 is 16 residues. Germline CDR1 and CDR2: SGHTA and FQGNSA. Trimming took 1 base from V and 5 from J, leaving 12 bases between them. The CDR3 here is CASSLVIGADNSPLHF. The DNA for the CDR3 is TGTGCCAGCAGCTTAGTGATCGGGGCGGATAATTCACCCCTCCACTTT.